The rows below give T cell receptor beta chains drawn from one sample of a study of blood T cells in healthy people across ages. MiXCR was run by TCRdb on the 5' RACE reads, yielding one entry per CDR3 protein. The sample carries 850,000 or so distinct CDR3 sequences, about 28% recorded once. The sequencing input was blood. Source of these receptors: a woman aged 80 or over in good health. The CDR3 runs from the conserved cysteine through the conserved F or W. Fields, in order: V gene, J gene, clone size, D gene, CDR3 protein, CDR3 DNA. D genes are given only for firm matches. Not every row has a clone size; where given, it reads once, few, many or a size class.

V: TRBV20-1
J: TRBJ2-5
size: many
D: TRBD2
CDR3: CSARVLAGGNQETQYF
DNA: TGCAGTGCTAGAGTTTTAGCGGGGGGGAACCAAGAGACCCAGTACTTC

V: TRBV20-1
J: TRBJ1-2
size: .
D: .
CDR3: CSAREGGHYGYTF
DNA: TGCAGTGCTCGAGAGGGGGGTCACTATGGCTACACCTTC

V: TRBV6-2/TRBV6-3
J: TRBJ1-2
size: many
D: TRBD1
CDR3: CASSSGTGGFYGYTF
DNA: TGTGCCAGCAGTTCCGGGACAGGGGGCTTCTATGGCTACACCTTC

V: TRBV12-3/TRBV12-4
J: TRBJ2-1
size: many
D: TRBD2
CDR3: CASSFRLAGYNEQFF
DNA: TGTGCCAGCAGTTTCAGACTAGCGGGGTACAATGAGCAGTTCTTC

V: TRBV7-2
J: TRBJ2-6
size: .
D: .
CDR3: CASSVTAGAFGANVLTF
DNA: TGTGCCAGCAGCGTGACTGCTGGGGCGTTTGGGGCCAACGTCCTGACTTTC

V: TRBV5-1
J: TRBJ2-2
size: .
D: .
CDR3: CASSLAGQNTGELFF
DNA: TGCGCCAGCAGCTTGGCGGGACAGAACACCGGGGAGCTGTTTTTT

V: TRBV6-2/TRBV6-3
J: TRBJ2-7
size: few
D: .
CDR3: CASSYSIGTAYEQYF
DNA: TGTGCCAGCAGTTACTCAATTGGGACCGCCTACGAGCAGTACTTC

V: TRBV6-2/TRBV6-3
J: TRBJ2-7
size: many
D: .
CDR3: CASRHRASYEQYF
DNA: TGTGCCAGCAGACACAGGGCGTCCTACGAGCAGTACTTC

V: TRBV5-1
J: TRBJ2-5
size: .
D: .
CDR3: CASSLQISYNEQYF
DNA: TGCGCCAGCAGTTTGCAGATCTCCTACAATGAGCAGTACTTC

V: TRBV5-1
J: TRBJ2-3
size: many
D: .
CDR3: CASSNRVPGGLHTDTQYF
DNA: TGCGCCAGCAGTAATAGGGTACCCGGGGGACTTCACACAGATACGCAGTATTTT

V: TRBV9
J: TRBJ2-1
size: many
D: .
CDR3: CASSTLVEFSYNEQFF
DNA: TGTGCCAGCAGCACCCTTGTGGAGTTCTCCTACAATGAGCAGTTCTTC

V: TRBV5-1
J: TRBJ1-1
size: few
D: .
CDR3: CASSPVGRTEAFF
DNA: TGCGCCAGCAGCCCCGTGGGAAGGACTGAAGCTTTCTTT

V: TRBV28
J: TRBJ1-4
size: .
D: .
CDR3: CASRDPGMEKLFF
DNA: TGTGCCAGCCGAGATCCGGGGATGGAAAAACTGTTTTTT

V: TRBV29-1
J: TRBJ2-3
size: .
D: .
CDR3: CSVGREWGTDTQYF
DNA: TGCAGCGTTGGGCGGGAATGGGGCACAGATACGCAGTATTTT

V: TRBV5-1
J: TRBJ2-5
size: once
D: .
CDR3: CASRPPGNQETQYF
DNA: TGCGCCAGCCGACCTCCGGGAAACCAAGAGACCCAGTACTTC

V: TRBV20-1
J: TRBJ2-7
size: many
D: TRBD1
CDR3: CSARDTGQGYEQYF
DNA: TGCAGTGCTAGAGATACGGGACAGGGCTACGAGCAGTACTTC

V: TRBV5-1
J: TRBJ2-7
size: many
D: TRBD1
CDR3: CASSTDRGAYEQYF
DNA: TGCGCCAGCAGCACGGACAGGGGGGCCTACGAGCAGTACTTC

V: TRBV4-1
J: TRBJ2-7
size: once
D: .
CDR3: CASSQEITNPGAQYF
DNA: TGCGCCAGCAGCCAAGAGATTACGAACCCGGGGGCCCAGTACTTC

V: TRBV3-1
J: TRBJ1-1
size: few
D: .
CDR3: CAGSQGGVNTEAFF
DNA: TGTGCCGGCAGCCAAGGGGGGGTGAACACTGAAGCTTTCTTT

V: TRBV5-6
J: TRBJ2-5
size: many
D: .
CDR3: CASSLLGSEETQYF
DNA: TGTGCCAGCAGCTTGTTGGGGTCAGAAGAGACCCAGTACTTC

V: TRBV7-6
J: TRBJ2-1
size: many
D: .
CDR3: CASSLGGETYNEQFF
DNA: TGTGCCAGCAGCCTAGGGGGGGAGACCTACAATGAGCAGTTCTTC

V: TRBV20-1
J: TRBJ2-5
size: many
D: .
CDR3: CSASPSTDSTQYF
DNA: TGCAGTGCTAGTCCGTCGACAGATTCGACCCAGTACTTC

V: TRBV7-2
J: TRBJ1-5
size: .
D: .
CDR3: CASSLSAVGQPQHF
DNA: TGTGCCAGCAGCTTATCTGCCGTGGGTCAGCCCCAGCATTTT

V: TRBV12-3/TRBV12-4
J: TRBJ2-3
size: .
D: .
CDR3: CASRPPTDTEYF
DNA: TGTGCCAGCAGACCCCCCACAGATACGGAGTATTTT

V: TRBV12-3/TRBV12-4
J: TRBJ2-1
size: many
D: TRBD2
CDR3: CASSTHPKTSAGVTHNEQFF
DNA: TGTGCCAGCAGTACCCACCCGAAGACCTCCGCGGGGGTGACCCACAATGAGCAGTTCTTC

V: TRBV28
J: TRBJ2-7
size: many
D: .
CDR3: CASSLSGTVDYEQYF
DNA: TGTGCCAGCAGTTTATCGGGCACAGTAGATTACGAGCAGTACTTC

V: TRBV6-5
J: TRBJ2-5
size: many
D: TRBD2
CDR3: CASSYYAGGPVETQYF
DNA: TGTGCCAGCAGTTACTACGCGGGGGGGCCGGTGGAGACCCAGTACTTC

V: TRBV2
J: TRBJ2-3
size: many
D: TRBD2
CDR3: CASRLAGGADTQYF
DNA: TGTGCCAGCAGACTAGCGGGGGGTGCGGATACGCAGTATTTT

V: TRBV6-2/TRBV6-3
J: TRBJ2-3
size: many
D: .
CDR3: CASSYSGLLIRNTQYF
DNA: TGTGCCAGCAGTTACTCGGGACTCCTCATCCGAAATACGCAGTATTTT

V: TRBV27
J: TRBJ2-3
size: .
D: TRBD1
CDR3: CASRHTGGGIDTQYF
DNA: TGTGCCAGCAGGCACACAGGGGGCGGGATAGATACGCAGTATTTT

V: TRBV3-1
J: TRBJ2-1
size: many
D: .
CDR3: CASSQDISGYNEQFF
DNA: TGTGCCAGCAGCCAAGATATTAGCGGATACAATGAGCAGTTCTTC

V: TRBV7-2
J: TRBJ2-3
size: .
D: .
CDR3: CASSPRTTTTDTQYF
DNA: TGTGCCAGCAGCCCAAGGACTACCACCACAGATACGCAGTATTTT

V: TRBV27
J: TRBJ2-3
size: .
D: .
CDR3: CASSWLSGTQYTDTQYF
DNA: TGTGCCAGCAGTTGGCTCTCGGGGACCCAATATACAGATACGCAGTATTTT

V: TRBV10-2
J: TRBJ2-5
size: many
D: .
CDR3: CASSTGLQETQYF
DNA: TGCGCCAGCAGTACCGGGCTCCAAGAGACCCAGTACTTC

V: TRBV12-3/TRBV12-4
J: TRBJ2-7
size: many
D: .
CDR3: CASSPGFSSYSYEQYF
DNA: TGTGCCAGCAGTCCCGGATTTAGCTCCTACTCCTACGAGCAGTACTTC

V: TRBV20-1
J: TRBJ1-2
size: few
D: TRBD1
CDR3: CSARGGGRGTYGYTF
DNA: TGCAGTGCAAGAGGGGGTGGCAGGGGGACCTATGGCTACACCTTC

V: TRBV24-1
J: TRBJ2-2
size: once
D: .
CDR3: CATSDSVGGRGTGELFF
DNA: TGTGCCACCAGTGATTCTGTTGGCGGCAGGGGCACCGGGGAGCTGTTTTTT

V: TRBV3-1
J: TRBJ2-3
size: .
D: TRBD2
CDR3: CASSQARLAGSTDTQYF
DNA: TGTGCCAGCAGCCAGGCCCGTCTAGCGGGGAGCACAGATACGCAGTATTTT

V: TRBV3-1
J: TRBJ2-5
size: many
D: .
CDR3: CASSQDRGLFQETQYF
DNA: TGTGCCAGCAGCCAAGATCGAGGACTATTCCAAGAGACCCAGTACTTC

V: TRBV6-1
J: TRBJ2-3
size: few
D: TRBD2
CDR3: CASSGGGRDTQYF
DNA: TGTGCCAGCTCGGGCGGGGGAAGAGATACGCAGTATTTT

V: TRBV9
J: TRBJ2-5
size: .
D: .
CDR3: CASSVVGDYNEQYF
DNA: TGTGCCAGCAGCGTAGTGGGTGATTACAATGAGCAGTACTTC

V: TRBV7-2
J: TRBJ2-3
size: many
D: TRBD2
CDR3: CASSLVGSGGSSTDTQYF
DNA: TGTGCCAGCAGCTTAGTGGGTAGCGGGGGCTCGAGCACAGATACGCAGTATTTT

V: TRBV14
J: TRBJ2-1
size: .
D: TRBD2
CDR3: CASSRGLAGGPTAFF
DNA: TGTGCCAGCAGCCGGGGACTAGCGGGGGGGCCGACAGCGTTCTTC

V: TRBV20-1
J: TRBJ2-3
size: many
D: .
CDR3: CSARHGAVSTDTQYF
DNA: TGCAGTGCTAGGCATGGCGCTGTTAGCACAGATACGCAGTATTTT

V: TRBV15
J: TRBJ2-2
size: .
D: .
CDR3: CVTSKGGGITGELFF
DNA: TGTGTCACCAGCAAGGGGGGGGGTATCACCGGGGAGCTGTTTTTT

V: TRBV7-2
J: TRBJ2-7
size: .
D: .
CDR3: CASSYQSGEQYF
DNA: TGTGCCAGCAGTTACCAGTCGGGCGAGCAGTACTTC

V: TRBV6-1
J: TRBJ2-7
size: .
D: TRBD2
CDR3: CASGELAGAHEQYF
DNA: TGTGCCAGCGGGGAACTAGCGGGAGCGCACGAGCAGTACTTC

V: TRBV5-6
J: TRBJ1-2
size: many
D: .
CDR3: CASSLDWVESYGYTF
DNA: TGTGCCAGCAGCTTGGATTGGGTGGAGAGCTATGGCTACACCTTC